Presented here are 14 T cell receptor beta chains from one specimen sequenced in a study of cytomegalovirus exposure and HLA in healthy donors (dated by TCRdb to 2015 to 2018). Receptors were amplified or captured by the immunoSEQ multiplex PCR assay. A mixture of 60 forward primers for TCR Vbeta segments and 13 reverse primers for TCR Jbeta segments was used in the multiplex PCR. TCRdb's version of the immuneACCESS table is confined to in-frame rearrangements and falls short of the full clone set. An unresolved V gene accounts for under half of the shortfall where checked; the remainder is of unknown origin. For this sample the table gives over 200,000 clones, of which about 80% were detected only once. More than 0.45% of the sample belongs to the ten largest clones. Sequencing used PBMCs. Receptors were obtained from a woman aged 40 to 50 in good health and CMV-seronegative.

The chain recombines TRBV29-1 with TRBJ1-5, with TRBD1 identical over 8 bases. The CDR3 is made up of 13 amino acids. The V gene end was trimmed by 6 bases and the J gene end by 5 bases; junction bases not matched to a gene: 6. Germline CDR1 SQVTM, CDR2 ANQGSEA. The CDR3 coding sequence is TGCAGCGTCTCGACAGGGGCCGATCAGCCCCAGCATTTT. Residues: CSVSTGADQPQHF.

This clone was recorded only once. The gene calls are TRBV4-2 and TRBJ2-4, with TRBD1 matching over 10 bases. The CDR3 sequence is 15 residues long. Germline V gene sequence: CDR1 LGHNA, CDR2 YNFKEQ. With V trimmed by 1 base and J by 8 bases, 5 bases remained unmatched. CDR3 coding DNA: TGTGCCAGCAGCCAAGGGGACAGGGGCAATGACATTCAGTACTTC. Translation gives CASSQGDRGNDIQYF.

This sequence joins TRBV27 and TRBJ1-1; possibly TRBD1 for D (6 bases). The germline CDR1 and CDR2 sequences are MNHEY and SMNVEV (reference sequence). V was pared by 3 bases and J by 8 bases, with 19 bases between. The CDR3 consists of 15 residues. The chain's CDR3 is CASSFFWSNRAEAFF. DNA of the CDR3: TGTGCCAGCAGTTTTTTTTGGTCCAACAGGGCGGAAGCTTTCTTT.

The V and J genes are TRBV12-1 and TRBJ2-2; the DNA was not used to check the table's D call, TRBD2. TRBV12-1 is annotated as a pseudogene. The CDR3 runs 15 residues. The CDR3 region is CACPYGTRVGGELFF. CDR3 bases: TGTGCCTGTCCTTACGGGACTAGGGTGGGCGGGGAGCTGTTTTTT.

The V and J genes are TRBV20-1 and TRBJ2-3, with a weak D call TRBD2 (5 bases). V was clipped by 4 bases and J by 4 bases, with 6 bases between them. Germline-derived CDR1 and CDR2 are DFQATT and SNEGSKA (reference sequence). The CDR3 contains 11 residues. For the CDR3, the DNA is TGCAGTGCTACTAGCTCAGATACGCAGTATTTT. Protein product: CSATSSDTQYF.

This clone was picked up one time. The gene calls are TRBV6-5 and TRBJ1-2, with D tentatively TRBD1 (6 bases). The V and J ends lost 4 bases and 3 bases respectively, with 12 bases between them. This CDR3 contains 14 residues. Germline-derived CDR1 and CDR2 are MNHEY and SVGAGI. Written as DNA, the CDR3 is TGTGCCAGCAGTTTGACGACAGGAGACTATGGCTACACCTTC. Protein sequence: CASSLTTGDYGYTF.

This chain's CDR3 is CATVRGIDTEAFF. DNA of the CDR3: TGTGCCACCGTCAGGGGGATTGACACTGAAGCTTTCTTT. The V call is TRBV6-1, the J call TRBJ1-1; 7 bases agree with TRBD1. Trimming took 10 bases from V and 3 from J; bases not matched to a gene: 8. The CDR3 is 13 amino acids. The germline CDR1 and CDR2 sequences are MNHNS and SASEGT.

The V gene is TRBV19, the J gene TRBJ1-6; D gene ambiguous. The CDR3 extends over 14 amino acids. Germline loops: CDR1 LNHDA, CDR2 SQIVND (reference sequence). The V gene lost 7 bases and the J gene lost 8 bases, with 15 bases spanning the gap. As DNA, the CDR3 is TGTGCCAGTACCCCGGGAGCCCGCGATTCACCCCTCCACTTT. Translating it yields CASTPGARDSPLHF. Supplemented by reference TRBV19 and TRBJ1-6, the full variable domain reads DGGITQSPKYLFRKEGQNVTLSCEQNLNHDAMYWYRQDPGQGLRLIYYSQIVNDFQKGDIAEGYSVSREKKESFPLTVTSAQKNPTAFYLCASTPGARDSPLHFGNGTRLTVT.

This clone appeared a few times. The chain joins TRBV30 to TRBJ2-7; possible D gene TRBD1, 5 bases. V was trimmed by 4 bases and J by 3 bases, leaving 7 bases between them. CDR3 size: 11 residues. Germline loops: CDR1 GTSNPN, CDR2 SVGIG (reference sequence). The CDR3 reads CAWKTVYEQYF. The CDR3 DNA reads TGTGCCTGGAAGACAGTCTACGAGCAGTACTTC.

This clone was seen only a few times. The chain recombines TRBV7-6 with TRBJ2-1; tentative D call: TRBD1 (5 bases). CDR3 length: 15 residues. V lost 6 bases and J 0 bases, leaving 12 bases between the germline ends. Germline values: CDR1 SGHVS, CDR2 FNYEAQ. CDR3 residues: CASSQYRSSYNEQFF. CDR3 DNA: TGTGCCAGCAGTCAATACAGGAGCTCCTACAATGAGCAGTTCTTC. The variable domain in full, completed from reference TRBV7-6 and TRBJ2-1, reads GAGVSQSPRYKVTKRGQDVALRCDPISGHVSLYWYRQALGQGPEFLTYFNYEAQQDKSGLPNDRFSAERPEGSISTLTIQRTEQRDSAMYRCASSQYRSSYNEQFFGPGTRLTVL.

This clone came up a few times. The rearrangement joins TRBV30 to TRBJ1-1; D is possibly TRBD1 (5 bases). There are 12 residues in the CDR3. Trimming removed 1 base at V and 5 bases at J, with 8 bases between. Looked up from germline, CDR1 is GTSNPN and CDR2 is SVGIG (reference sequence). CDR3 sequence (DNA): TGTGCCTGGAGTGGGGGGAGGACTGAAGCTTTCTTT. It specifies CAWSGGRTEAFF.

V and J are TRBV19 and TRBJ1-1; no definite D call. V was pared by 5 bases and J by 0 bases, with 7 bases between. Per the germline V gene, CDR1 is LNHDA and CDR2 is SQIVND (reference sequence). The CDR3 contains 13 residues. This CDR3 reads CASSPHLNTEAFF. The CDR3 region has the DNA TGTGCCAGTAGTCCACACCTGAACACTGAAGCTTTCTTT.

This chain uses TRBV7-2 with TRBJ1-6; TRBD1 is a possible D gene (6 bases). Germline-derived CDR1 and CDR2 are SGHTA and FQGNSA. Trimming removed 4 bases from V and 0 bases from J, with 7 bases in between. The CDR3 is 15 residues long. Here the CDR3 reads CASSSQGSYNSPLHF. CDR3 nucleotide sequence: TGTGCCAGCAGCTCACAGGGCTCCTATAATTCACCCCTCCACTTT.

The chain combines TRBV30 with TRBJ1-1; TRBD1 matches at 8 bases. CDR3 length: 15 amino acids. Germline CDR1 reads GTSNPN; CDR2 reads SVGIG (reference sequence). The V and J ends lost 3 bases and 1 base, in that order; junction bases with no gene match: 7. The CDR3 DNA reads TGTGCCTGGAGGCCAGGGGGCGCTGAGAACACTGAAGCTTTCTTT. Its protein product is CAWRPGGAENTEAFF.